This T cell receptor beta chain was obtained from a study of cytomegalovirus exposure and HLA in healthy donors. Regarding the study as a whole: According to a later analysis, donors in an Asian-associated ancestry cluster reportedly had fewer N-insertions than the 666-donor mean. Prediction of most subjects' HLA-A and HLA-B alleles by TCR beta sequences was reportedly accurate.

The PCR made use of 60 Vbeta and 13 Jbeta primers. The assay was immunoSEQ multiplex PCR, and TCRdb's table has in-frame clones only and misses some. The table lists roughly 130,000 clones, approximately 80% of them singletons. As for this clone: Its target is unknown.

It was healthy bone marrow donors who served as donors. The TCR comes from a human donor in good health. Material for sequencing was PBMCs.

CDR3 nucleotides: TGTGCCAGCAGCTTTGGGACAGGGCCCAATTCACCCCTCCACTTT. This gives the protein CASSFGTGPNSPLHF. V usage is TRBV5-6 and J usage is TRBJ1-6, with 9 bases that match TRBD1. This CDR3 is 15 amino acids long. V lost 2 bases, J lost 7 bases, and 4 bases stayed unmatched. Looked up from germline, CDR1 is SGHDT and CDR2 is YYEEEE.